This entry lists 18 T cell receptor beta chains sequenced from one sample in a study of beta chain features in type 1 diabetes (dated by TCRdb to about 2018). General study outcomes and caveats: A moderate but significant shortening of TCRB CDR3 length was observed in type 1 diabetes patients in all four CD4+ subsets.

Their target antigens are unknown. Library method: the immunoSEQ multiplex PCR assay. The entire amount of isolated RNA was reverse transcribed using the High Capacity cDNA Reverse Transcription Kit, so the sequenced TCRB transcripts were expressed ones. This is the immuneACCESS table as TCRdb keeps it, with only in-frame sequences that have V and J called. A part of the clones is gone; compared with another copy, unresolved V genes explain less than half, and the rest is unexplained. The sample data list around 690,000 clones, and around 12% of these were observed just once. The ten biggest clones cover roughly 0.11% of the sample. Sequenced: naive CD4+ T cells from blood. The cell subset or site label for this specimen denotes: true naive CD4+ T cells. These receptors were collected from a man aged 25 to 45 with type 1 diabetes.

The V gene is TRBV19, the J gene TRBJ2-1, with TRBD2 identical over 13 bases. With V trimmed by 5 bases and J by 7 bases, 5 bases remained unmatched. The CDR3 is 15 amino acids. Germline values: CDR1 LNHDA, CDR2 SQIVND (reference sequence). The CDR3 DNA is TGTGCCAGTAGTCCAGGGACTAGCGGGGCGAATGAGCAGTTCTTC. This sequence encodes CASSPGTSGANEQFF.

This rearrangement joins TRBV4-2 to TRBJ2-7; 12 bases are a match to TRBD2. Germline CDR1 is LGHNA and CDR2 is YNFKEQ. The CDR3 consists of 16 residues. J was trimmed by 4 bases and V by 4 bases; bases with no gene match: 8. CDR3 coding DNA: TGTGCCAGCAGCCCGACTAGCGGGGGCCCTATTTACGAGCAGTACTTC. It encodes CASSPTSGGPIYEQYF.

The chain recombines TRBV27 with TRBJ1-1; D not resolved. V lost 7 bases and J 3 bases, leaving 30 bases between the germline ends. Germline lookup yields CDR1 MNHEY and CDR2 SMNVEV (reference sequence). CDR3 length equals 19 residues. CDR3 bases: TGTGCCAGCACCCCGATATATTCTACGGATCAGGAATTTGACACTGAAGCTTTCTTT. Its protein is CASTPIYSTDQEFDTEAFF.

This clone was counted between two and nine times. The genes are TRBV2 and TRBJ1-2; 7 bases are shared with TRBD1. From germline, CDR1 is SNHLY and CDR2 FYNNEI. This CDR3 spans 12 amino acids. V lost 4 bases, J lost 9 bases, and 5 bases stayed unmatched. CDR3 amino acids: CASSVKGARYTF. The DNA of the CDR3 is TGTGCCAGCAGTGTTAAGGGGGCACGCTACACCTTC.

This rearrangement joins TRBV6-6 to TRBJ2-5; 8 positions agree with TRBD2. Germline CDR1 reads MNHNY; CDR2 reads SVGAGI (reference sequence). CDR3 size: 15 residues. The ends lost 5 bases at V and 4 bases at J; junction bases unmatched: 9. CDR3 sequence (DNA): TGTGCCAGCAGTAACTTAGCGGGGAGGGGAGAGACCCAGTACTTC. Amino acid sequence: CASSNLAGRGETQYF.

The chain carries TRBV2 and TRBJ2-1; tentative D call: TRBD2 (5 bases). The V end was cut by 8 bases, the J end by 0 bases, with 14 bases between. Germline V lookup: CDR1 SNHLY, CDR2 FYNNEI. The CDR3 is 15 residues long. This CDR3 is CASRGEASSYNEQFF. The DNA of the CDR3 is TGTGCCAGCCGGGGTGAGGCATCCTCCTACAATGAGCAGTTCTTC.

This clone was seen a few times. The chain joins TRBV7-9 to TRBJ2-5, with no clear D. The CDR3 has 11 residues. Germline V CDR1 and CDR2: SEHNR, FQNEAQ (reference sequence). Trimming removed 3 bases from V and 5 bases from J, with 4 bases in between. CDR3 sequence reads: CASSFYETQYF. The CDR3 DNA sequence: TGTGCCAGCAGCTTCTACGAGACCCAGTACTTC. The whole variable domain, remainder taken from reference TRBV7-9 and TRBJ2-5, is DTGVSQNPRHKITKRGQNVTFRCDPISEHNRLYWYRQTLGQGPEFLTYFQNEAQLEKSRLLSDRFSAERPKGSFSTLEIQRTEQGDSAMYLCASSFYETQYFGPGTRLLVL.

The chain joins TRBV7-9 to TRBJ2-3; TRBD1 matches 10 bases. Germline lookup yields CDR1 SEHNR and CDR2 FQNEAQ (reference sequence). This CDR3 region has 16 residues. J lost 2 bases, V lost 6 bases, and 8 bases had no gene match. CDR3 sequence (DNA): TGTGCCAGCAGTCCGGGACAGGGGTCTCACACAGATACGCAGTATTTT. Amino acids: CASSPGQGSHTDTQYF.

This clone has a handful of counts. The rearrangement links TRBV19 to TRBJ1-4; D is undetermined. CDR1 LNHDA and CDR2 SQIVND come from the germline V gene (reference sequence). CDR3 length equals 14 residues. Trimming stripped 3 bases from V and 5 bases from J, with 10 bases between. The chain's CDR3 is CASSILTENEKLFF. CDR3 sequence (DNA): TGTGCCAGTAGTATCCTGACGGAGAATGAAAAACTGTTTTTT.

The sample holds a few counts of this clone. The chain combines TRBV28 with TRBJ2-2, with 7 bases lining up with TRBD2. The CDR3 contains 16 residues. Germline trimming cut 5 bases from V and 15 bases from J; bases unmatched to any gene: 21. Germline loops: CDR1 MDHEN, CDR2 SYDVKM. As DNA, the CDR3 is TGTGCCAGCAGTCTCCACCAAGGGAGCGGGGATGCTAAAGTGTTTTTT. Its protein product is CASSLHQGSGDAKVFF.

This rearrangement joins TRBV9 to TRBJ1-1, with D unresolved. CDR1 and CDR2 from the germline V gene are SGDLS and YYNGEE. This CDR3 spans 15 amino acids. V gave up 3 bases and J gave up 4 bases, with 16 bases separating them. This chain's CDR3 is CASSAQVADGTEAFF. The CDR3 DNA sequence: TGTGCCAGCAGCGCCCAGGTCGCCGACGGCACTGAAGCTTTCTTT.

This chain joins TRBV19 and TRBJ1-5, with no clear D. Germline CDR1 and CDR2: LNHDA and SQIVND (reference sequence). The length of the CDR3 is 13 residues. V was trimmed by 6 bases and J by 6 bases, leaving 12 bases between them. The CDR3 here is CASRPVGGQPQHF. The CDR3 DNA follows: TGTGCCAGTAGACCCGTGGGCGGTCAGCCCCAGCATTTT.

The chain uses TRBV29-1 and TRBJ2-7; D not resolved. Germline V gene data show CDR1 as SQVTM and CDR2 as ANQGSEA. V was pared by 5 bases and J by 5 bases, with 25 bases between. The length of the CDR3 is 16 residues. The DNA of the CDR3 is TGCAGCGTTTCCGATGTTGTGGCGTCTGAGATCCACGAGCAGTACTTC. Translation gives CSVSDVVASEIHEQYF.

V gene TRBV18 combines with J gene TRBJ1-3; D is possibly TRBD1 (6 bases). The CDR3 has 15 residues. The germline V and J ends were trimmed by 3 bases and 2 bases, with 11 bases remaining between them. Germline-derived CDR1 and CDR2 are KGHSH and LQKENI. CDR3 region: CASSPTGDTGNTIYF. CDR3 bases: TGTGCCAGCTCACCCACCGGGGACACTGGAAACACCATATATTTT.

The chain uses TRBV4-3 and TRBJ2-3; 9 bases align to TRBD2. Germline V lookup: CDR1 LGHNA, CDR2 YSLEER. This CDR3 is built from 20 residues. V dropped 0 bases and J dropped 0; count of bases not matched to a gene: 13. The CDR3 DNA reads as TGCGCCAGCAGCCAAGATCAGGCAGCGGGGGGCCGTGCTAGCACAGATACGCAGTATTTT. Translation gives CASSQDQAAGGRASTDTQYF.

This clone appeared a few times. This same CDR3 is encoded by further DNA sequences in the sample. The chain uses TRBV9 and TRBJ2-1; 8 bases match TRBD1. In germline, CDR1 is SGDLS, CDR2 YYNGEE. V shed 0 bases and J 4 bases; nucleotides not matched to a gene: 3. The CDR3 is made up of 15 amino acids. Here the CDR3 DNA reads TGTGCCAGCAGCGTAGCAGGGACAGGATACAATGAGCAGTTCTTC. Its protein product is CASSVAGTGYNEQFF.

This clone was observed a few times. The rearrangement links TRBV5-1 to TRBJ2-3, with D perhaps matching TRBD1 or TRBD2 (6 bases each). This CDR3 spans 13 amino acids. V gave up 2 bases and J gave up 9 bases, with 13 bases separating them. CDR1 and CDR2 (germline): SGHRS, YFSETQ. The DNA for the CDR3 is TGCGCCAGCAGCTTCCCGGGGGCCAACACGCAGTATTTT. Its translation is CASSFPGANTQYF. The complete variable domain, with remaining parts taken from reference TRBV5-1 and TRBJ2-3, reads KAGVTQTPRYLIKTRGQQVTLSCSPISGHRSVSWYQQTPGQGLQFLFEYFSETQRNKGNFPGRFSGRQFSNSRSEMNVSTLELGDSALYLCASSFPGANTQYFGPGTRLTVL.

The chain uses TRBV6-5 and TRBJ2-3; 8 bases fit TRBD2. This CDR3 contains 16 residues. Germline V lookup: CDR1 MNHEY, CDR2 SVGAGI. Trimming took 0 bases from V and 0 from J; bases not matched to a gene: 2. The CDR3 sequence is CASSYSSGGSTDTQYF. CDR3 DNA sequence: TGTGCCAGCAGTTACTCTTCGGGGGGGAGCACAGATACGCAGTATTTT.